The present TCR beta chain was sequenced within a study of T-cell reconstitution after alpha-beta-depleted transplantation in children (dated by TCRdb to the mid-2010s). In the study overall: T-cell immune reconstitution after TCRalphabeta/CD19-depleted allogeneic hematopoietic cell transplantation in children was quantitatively tracked in the study by means of TCR repertoire profiling. Beyond this particular receptor, the publication reports: The high TCRbeta diversity at day 60 in some patients was ascribed to recipient T cells and intrathymic progenitors that had survived conditioning. Hyperexpanded clone frequencies declined over subsequent months; after one year, T-cell counts and TCRbeta diversity were mostly attributed to newly produced T cells. The apparently early recovery of alphabetaT-cell counts about two months after transplant reportedly depended on only several hundred rapidly expanded clones that came from non-depleted graft cells.

Libraries were made using PCR. The listed sequencing device is Illumina HiSeq 2500. To normalize quantification of the TCRbeta repertoire, the TCR libraries were built with molecular barcoding that relied on unique molecular identifiers. Using fastp at Q25 and MiXCR, TCRdb reprocessed the public reads and kept productive beta chains. Each entry merges the rows of one CDR3 protein and shows their most common DNA and genes. This sample lists around 700,000 distinct CDR3 sequences; about an eighth were detected once. The ten most abundant clones make up about 0.79% of the sample. The sample's treatment or condition label, in plain terms: allogeneic hematopoietic cell transplantation with graft depleted of TCRalphabeta T cells and CD19 B cells. TCRalphabeta/CD19-depleted allogeneic hematopoietic cell grafts were given to the transplant recipients, all of whom were children. In its sample, this clonotype was seen a few times. Its cognate antigen has yet to be identified. The sample holds no much larger clone one base away, and base qualities are not on file.

The TCR was taken from a girl aged 2-15 years with congenital amegakaryocytic thrombocytopenia, due to receive a stem cell transplant. Here the sequenced sample was PBMCs, taken before TCRalphabeta/CD19-depleted stem cell transplant.

The CDR3 reads as follows: CASSPTIFGPRGEKLFF. The base sequence is TGCGCCAGCAGCCCAACAATTTTTGGACCACGAGGAGAAAAACTGTTTTTT. Rearrangement joined TRBV5-1 to TRBJ1-4; the D gene is not confidently resolved. CDR1 and CDR2 are read off the germline V gene as SGHRS and YFSETQ. Counted from cysteine to phenylalanine, this CDR3 has 17 amino acids. Just CDR3 DNA is preserved here, 51 bases in frame from base 1. V is shortened by 4 bases, J by 8 bases, and the region joining them spans 24 bases.